The source of this T cell receptor (beta chain) is a study of T cells after posttransplantation cyclophosphamide. Study-level findings and limits: Donor-recipient repertoire similarity was low at 1-2 months, rising over year one. TRB clonality was highly associated with recipient CMV seropositivity and reactivation. Blood and skin or GI T cell repertoires showed limited TRB overlap.

Produced via immunoSEQ multiplex PCR; TCRdb's table is partial and in-frame only. This repertoire holds 40,000 to 55,000 clones, and none appear only once. This clone appeared many times. Its target is unknown. Sequenced material: PBMCs. This receptor was obtained from a man aged 35 to 55 in good health, CMV-negative, and a related stem cell transplant donor.

CDR3 sequence: CASSFSEDEAFF. CDR3 DNA: TGTGCCAGCAGCTTCTCAGAAGATGAAGCTTTCTTT. The chain is built from TRBV7-9 and TRBJ1-1; D remains unclear. Germline V gene lookup returns CDR1 SEHNR and CDR2 FQNEAQ (reference sequence). V lost 3 bases, J lost 7 bases, and 9 bases lay in between. The CDR3 runs to 12 residues.